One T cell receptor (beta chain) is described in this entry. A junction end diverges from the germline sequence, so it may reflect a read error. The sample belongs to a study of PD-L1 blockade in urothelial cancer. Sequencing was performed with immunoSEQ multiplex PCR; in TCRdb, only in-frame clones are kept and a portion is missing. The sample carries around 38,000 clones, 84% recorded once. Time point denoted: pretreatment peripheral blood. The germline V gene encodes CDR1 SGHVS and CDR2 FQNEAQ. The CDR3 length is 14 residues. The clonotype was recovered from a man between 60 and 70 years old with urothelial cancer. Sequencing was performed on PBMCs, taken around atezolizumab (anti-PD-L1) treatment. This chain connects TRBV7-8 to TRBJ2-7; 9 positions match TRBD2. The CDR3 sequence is CASSIGTSSFEQYF. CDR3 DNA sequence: TGTGCCAGCAGCATTGGGACTAGCTCCTTCGAGCAGTACTTC.